What follows describes a single T cell receptor beta chain. The sample originates from a study of control samples from healthy donors and cancer patients. Sequencing used immunoSEQ multiplex PCR; TCRdb keeps in-frame clones, though not all of them. The repertoire holds some 74,000 clones, with 94% as singletons. The TCR originated in a young woman in good health. The sequencing input was blood.

In DNA form, the CDR3 reads TGTGCCACCAGTGGGACAGGGGGGAGGAATCAGCCCCAGCATTTT. Residues: CATSGTGGRNQPQHF. This rearrangement joins TRBV24-1 to TRBJ1-5; 10 positions agree with TRBD1. After removal of 5 bases from V and 4 bases from J, the junction contained 4 bases not matched to a gene. The CDR3 loop spans 15 amino acids. CDR1 and CDR2 from the germline V gene are KGHDR and SFDVKD.